Shown below are 23 T cell receptor beta chains from a single sample sequenced in a study of control samples from healthy donors and cancer patients. Repertoires were generated with immunoSEQ multiplex PCR, while TCRdb's copy carries only in-frame clones and drops some. Here the sample spans over 100,000 clones, around 89% being singletons. Sample: blood. These receptors were obtained from a man aged 40-50 years in good health.

CDR3 DNA: TGCGCCAGCAGAACGGGACAGGGCTATGGTAATGAAAAACTGTTTTTT. It is translated as CASRTGQGYGNEKLFF. V gene TRBV5-1 combines with J gene TRBJ1-4; 9 bases fit TRBD1. V dropped 5 bases and J dropped 4; count of bases not matched to a gene: 9. In germline, CDR1 is SGHRS, CDR2 YFSETQ. The CDR3 is 16 residues long.

V and J are TRBV12-5 and TRBJ2-2, with TRBD1 matching 10 bases. This CDR3 is built from 21 residues. The germline CDR1 and CDR2 sequences are LGHNT and FRNRAP. After removal of 0 bases from V and 3 bases from J, the junction contained 16 bases not matched to a gene. CDR3 DNA: TGTGCTAGTGGTTTGGTTTTGAGGTGGACAGGGGGTAGAAAGGACACCGGGGAGCTGTTTTTT. Translated: CASGLVLRWTGGRKDTGELFF.

V is TRBV24-1 and J is TRBJ1-1, with TRBD1 matching 7 bases. Germline-derived CDR1 and CDR2 are KGHDR and SFDVKD. The CDR3 loop spans 15 amino acids. The junction had 8 bases not matched to a gene; V was cut back by 3 bases and J by 5 bases. This chain's CDR3 is CATSDPSSGGTEAFF. DNA for the CDR3: TGTGCCACCAGTGATCCAAGTTCAGGGGGTACTGAAGCTTTCTTT.

This clone was seen just once. This chain links TRBV11-2 with TRBJ2-7, with TRBD1 matching over 8 bases. The CDR3 is 15 amino acids. The germline V gene encodes CDR1 SGHAT and CDR2 FQNNGV. With 3 bases clipped from V and 9 bases from J, the junction kept 13 bases outside the gene matches. CDR3 DNA: TGTGCCAGCAGCTTGGGACAGGCTCTCTGGGCCGGGCAGTACTTC. It is translated as CASSLGQALWAGQYF.

The rearrangement uses TRBV18 and TRBJ1-1; 8 bases match TRBD1. This CDR3 has 14 residues. Germline V gene sequence: CDR1 KGHSH, CDR2 LQKENI. V shed 2 bases, J shed 3 bases, and the junction held 2 bases outside the gene matches. DNA of the CDR3: TGTGCCAGCTCACCATTGGGACAGGACACTGAAGCTTTCTTT. It translates to CASSPLGQDTEAFF.

In its sample, this clone was seen once. The chain has TRBV14 and TRBJ2-1, with TRBD2 identical over 11 bases. CDR1 is SGHDN, CDR2 FVKESK, per germline. V lost 4 bases and J lost 5; bases outside the gene matches: 4. There are 15 residues in the CDR3. The CDR3 is CASSLLAGGHNEQFF. The CDR3 DNA is TGTGCCAGCAGCCTTCTAGCGGGGGGTCACAATGAGCAGTTCTTC.

This chain links TRBV9 with TRBJ2-3; possibly TRBD2 for D (5 bases). The CDR3 has 15 residues. V was trimmed by 4 bases and J by 2 bases, leaving 14 bases between them. Germline V gene sequence: CDR1 SGDLS, CDR2 YYNGEE. CDR3: CASSPRGSNTDTQYF. The CDR3 DNA is TGTGCCAGCAGCCCAAGAGGGTCTAACACAGATACGCAGTATTTT. Based on the CDR3 plus reference TRBV9 and TRBJ2-3, the full variable domain is DSGVTQTPKHLITATGQRVTLRCSPRSGDLSVYWYQQSLDQGLQFLIQYYNGEERAKGNILERFSAQQFPDLHSELNLSSLELGDSALYFCASSPRGSNTDTQYFGPGTRLTVL.

V is TRBV9 and J is TRBJ2-1, with a weak D call TRBD2 (6 bases). Trimming took off 0 bases at V and 4 bases at J, with 14 bases between the two ends. This CDR3 contains 16 residues. Per germline, CDR1 SGDLS and CDR2 YYNGEE. CDR3 in amino acids: CASSVDSGASYNEQFF. The DNA for the CDR3 is TGTGCCAGCAGCGTAGATAGCGGAGCTTCATACAATGAGCAGTTCTTC.

V is TRBV24-1 and J is TRBJ2-2; D gene ambiguous. CDR3 length equals 15 residues. The V end was cut by 4 bases, the J end by 3 bases, with 11 bases between. Germline V gives CDR1 KGHDR, CDR2 SFDVKD. For the CDR3, the DNA is TGTGCCACCAGTGACCCTTACTCGGACACCGGGGAGCTGTTTTTT. Residues: CATSDPYSDTGELFF.

This clone was counted between two and nine times. The V and J genes are TRBV5-6 and TRBJ1-2, with TRBD1 as a possible D gene (6 bases). The CDR3 spans 15 residues. V was trimmed by 4 bases and J by 4 bases, leaving 17 bases between them. Germline lookup yields CDR1 SGHDT and CDR2 YYEEEE. CDR3 region: CASSGSGTRSYGYTF. CDR3 coding DNA: TGTGCCAGCAGCGGATCCGGGACAAGGTCCTATGGCTACACCTTC.

This clone was seen just once. V usage is TRBV6-4 and J usage is TRBJ2-7; 10 bases line up with TRBD1. The germline V gene has CDR1 MRHNA and CDR2 SNTAGT. J lost 5 bases, V lost 3 bases, and 7 bases had no gene match. This CDR3 region has 15 residues. The CDR3 spells CASSEGTGDADEQYF. Here the CDR3 DNA reads TGTGCCAGCAGTGAGGGGACAGGGGATGCGGACGAGCAGTACTTC.

J is TRBJ1-2 and V is TRBV28, with 7 bases identical to TRBD1. Germline V gene sequence: CDR1 MDHEN, CDR2 SYDVKM. This CDR3 contains 12 residues. V shed 10 bases and J 4 bases; nucleotides not matched to a gene: 6. This chain's CDR3 is CATIGQAYGYTF. CDR3 sequence (DNA): TGTGCCACCATCGGACAGGCCTATGGCTACACCTTC.

This chain connects TRBV13 to TRBJ2-1; D ambiguous. This CDR3 has 14 residues. V was pared by 5 bases and J by 6 bases, with 14 bases between. In germline, CDR1 is PRHDT, CDR2 FYEKMQ (reference sequence). The CDR3 loop is CASSPQAPPNEQFF. CDR3 sequence (DNA): TGTGCCAGCAGCCCTCAAGCGCCCCCCAATGAGCAGTTCTTC.

This chain connects TRBV6-2 or TRBV6-3 to TRBJ2-5; 12 bases match TRBD2. CDR1 and CDR2 from the germline V gene are MNHEY and SVGEGT. The CDR3 covers 18 residues. The trim removed 2 bases at V and 4 bases at J, leaving 11 bases unmatched. CDR3 DNA: TGTGCCAGCAGTTACCGGACTAGCGGGGCCGGGGGGAGAGAGACCCAGTACTTC. It codes for CASSYRTSGAGGRETQYF.

The count of this clone is one. J is TRBJ2-7 and V is TRBV5-6; tentatively, D is TRBD1 (5 bases). Germline V gene lookup returns CDR1 SGHDT and CDR2 YYEEEE. The V gene lost 6 bases and the J gene lost 2 bases, with 15 bases spanning the gap. This CDR3 has 14 amino acids. The CDR3 protein is CASITSGRAYEQYF. The CDR3 region has the DNA TGTGCCAGCATTACGTCGGGCAGGGCCTACGAGCAGTACTTC.

The chain employs TRBV24-1 and TRBJ1-5; 7 bases are a match to TRBD1. After removal of 2 bases from V and 6 bases from J, the junction contained 12 bases not matched to a gene. Germline V gene data show CDR1 as KGHDR and CDR2 as SFDVKD. CDR3 length: 17 amino acids. This chain's CDR3 is CATSDSTFQGVGQPQHF. The CDR3 nucleotides read TGTGCCACCAGTGATTCGACTTTCCAGGGGGTGGGTCAGCCCCAGCATTTT.

The chain combines TRBV2 with TRBJ2-5; D may correspond to TRBD1 or TRBD2 (5 bases each). V shed 10 bases and J shed 2 bases, with 14 bases lying between them. Germline CDR1 and CDR2: SNHLY and FYNNEI. This CDR3 is built from 13 residues. The CDR3 here is CANPPGRQETQYF. The CDR3 DNA follows: TGTGCCAACCCCCCGGGACGGCAAGAGACCCAGTACTTC.

The rearrangement uses TRBV5-1 and TRBJ2-2, with a weak D call TRBD1 (6 bases). Germline loops: CDR1 SGHRS, CDR2 YFSETQ. Trimming cost V 4 bases and J 4 bases, with 14 bases left between them. This CDR3 contains 15 residues. The CDR3 coding sequence is TGCGCCAGCAGCCCGGACAGCTTTATCACCGGGGAGCTGTTTTTT. This codes for CASSPDSFITGELFF. The full variable domain, with the rest looked up from reference TRBV5-1 and TRBJ2-2, is KAGVTQTPRYLIKTRGQQVTLSCSPISGHRSVSWYQQTPGQGLQFLFEYFSETQRNKGNFPGRFSGRQFSNSRSEMNVSTLELGDSALYLCASSPDSFITGELFFGEGSRLTVL.

This clone has more than one count but fewer than ten. The chain couples TRBV10-1 to TRBJ2-7, with 11 nucleotides matching TRBD1. With 3 bases clipped from V and 5 bases from J, the junction kept 6 bases outside the gene matches. CDR1 is WNHNN, CDR2 SYGVQD, per germline (reference sequence). The CDR3 contains 15 residues. The DNA of the CDR3 is TGCGCCAGCAGTGATCCGGGACAGGGGGTCCACGAGCAGTACTTC. Encoded protein: CASSDPGQGVHEQYF.

The V and J genes are TRBV9 and TRBJ1-2; unclear D gene. CDR3 length equals 14 residues. Germline CDR1 is SGDLS and CDR2 is YYNGEE. V was clipped by 4 bases and J by 1 base, with 11 bases between them. The CDR3 nucleotides read TGTGCCAGCAGCCCGAGACGGATTAACTATGGCTACACCTTC. Protein product: CASSPRRINYGYTF.

This clone was seen a handful of times. The genes are TRBV24-1 and TRBJ2-5; D ambiguous. In germline, CDR1 is KGHDR, CDR2 SFDVKD. The CDR3 consists of 13 residues. The V end was cut by 5 bases, the J end by 2 bases, with 8 bases between. CDR3 in amino acids: CATSVGQQETQYF. CDR3 DNA sequence: TGTGCCACCAGTGTGGGCCAACAAGAGACCCAGTACTTC.

V usage is TRBV7-2 and J usage is TRBJ2-1, with TRBD1 matching 8 bases. Germline CDR1 is SGHTA and CDR2 is FQGNSA. The V segment lost 3 bases and the J segment 6 bases; nucleotides outside the gene matches: 4. The CDR3 runs to 14 residues. The CDR3 DNA reads as TGTGCCAGCAGCTTGCGGCAGGGGGCCAATGAGCAGTTCTTC. Protein: CASSLRQGANEQFF.

The V call is TRBV5-6, the J call TRBJ1-1, with D uncertain. CDR3 length equals 13 residues. Germline V gene sequence: CDR1 SGHDT, CDR2 YYEEEE. Between the trimmed V and J ends, which lost 0 bases and 5 bases, there was a span of 8 bases. CDR3: CASSLADRTEAFF. CDR3 DNA sequence: TGTGCCAGCAGCTTGGCCGATCGAACTGAAGCTTTCTTT.